This passage covers 32 T cell receptor beta chains from one sample sequenced in a study of cytomegalovirus exposure and HLA in healthy donors. PCR involved 60 Vbeta and 13 Jbeta primers. Libraries were prepared by immunoSEQ multiplex PCR; TCRdb keeps only in-frame clonotypes and omits some of them. The data hold 150,000 to 200,000 clones, with approximately 79% observed a single time. The source material was PBMCs. The receptor source for this set is a woman aged 45-60 years in good health and CMV-seropositive.

The chain links TRBV4-3 to TRBJ1-2; no reliable D call. The CDR3 is 16 residues long. CDR1 and CDR2 from the germline V gene are LGHNA and YSLEER. Trimming left V 0 bases short and J 2 bases short, with 13 bases between. CDR3 DNA: TGCGCCAGCAGCCAAGATCAAGCAGGACTCAACTATGGCTACACCTTC. Its translation: CASSQDQAGLNYGYTF.

V gene TRBV7-9 combines with J gene TRBJ1-5; possible D gene TRBD1, 6 bases. The V gene lost 2 bases and the J gene lost 7 bases, with 9 bases spanning the gap. The CDR3 totals 13 residues. Germline V gene lookup returns CDR1 SEHNR and CDR2 FQNEAQ (reference sequence). This CDR3 reads CASSLKGDQPQHF. The DNA of the CDR3 is TGTGCCAGCAGCTTAAAGGGGGACCAGCCCCAGCATTTT.

The rearrangement uses TRBV6-5 and TRBJ1-2; 8 nucleotides align to TRBD1. The germline CDR1 and CDR2 sequences are MNHEY and SVGAGI. CDR3 length: 15 amino acids. V lost 6 bases, J lost 5 bases, and 11 bases stayed unmatched. The CDR3 nucleotides are TGTGCCAGCAGCATTTCAGGGGGCAAGGTTTATGGCTACACCTTC. This translates into CASSISGGKVYGYTF.

J is TRBJ2-3 and V is TRBV11-2; a possible D gene is TRBD1 (6 bases). In germline, CDR1 is SGHAT, CDR2 FQNNGV. Trimming took off 1 base at V and 1 base at J, with 15 bases between the two ends. The length of the CDR3 is 17 residues. The CDR3 here is CASSLGSSRGGTDTQYF. The CDR3 DNA reads as TGTGCCAGCAGCTTAGGTTCCAGCAGGGGTGGCACAGATACGCAGTATTTT.

The J gene is TRBJ2-7, the V gene TRBV28; 8 bases align to TRBD1. CDR1 is MDHEN and CDR2 is SYDVKM in the germline V gene. The trim removed 2 bases at V and 0 bases at J, leaving 3 bases unmatched. CDR3 length: 15 residues. CDR3: CASSLPGGGSYEQYF. CDR3 in DNA: TGTGCCAGCAGTTTACCAGGGGGCGGCTCCTACGAGCAGTACTTC.

Only a few counts were recorded for this clone. The chain combines TRBV5-1 with TRBJ2-2; D might be TRBD1 (5 bases). The CDR3 loop spans 14 amino acids. The germline V and J ends were trimmed by 4 bases and 2 bases, with 9 bases remaining between them. CDR1 and CDR2 from the germline V gene are SGHRS and YFSETQ. In DNA, the CDR3 is TGCGCCAGCAGCGACGACAGCAACACCGGGGAGCTGTTTTTT. Its translation: CASSDDSNTGELFF.

The chain recombines TRBV2 with TRBJ2-7; D ambiguous. Between the trimmed V and J ends, which lost 4 bases and 5 bases, there was a span of 9 bases. Germline CDR1 is SNHLY and CDR2 is FYNNEI. This CDR3 is 12 amino acids long. The CDR3 nucleotides read TGTGCCAGCAGTGGATCCAGCGACGAGCAGTACTTC. Translation: CASSGSSDEQYF.

The gene calls are TRBV2 and TRBJ2-5; D may be TRBD2 (7 bases). CDR3 size: 14 residues. The germline CDR1 and CDR2 sequences are SNHLY and FYNNEI. The V end was cut by 7 bases, the J end by 5 bases, with 17 bases between. In DNA, the CDR3 is TGTGCCAGCAACCCTCCCGGGGGGCTGGAGACCCAGTACTTC. It is translated as CASNPPGGLETQYF.

This clone has only one observation. V gene TRBV19 combines with J gene TRBJ2-7, with 9 bases fitting TRBD1. This CDR3 has 15 residues. Germline V gene lookup returns CDR1 LNHDA and CDR2 SQIVND (reference sequence). Germline trimming cut 7 bases from V and 2 bases from J; bases unmatched to any gene: 9. As DNA, the CDR3 is TGTGCCAGTATGACTACAGGGGGCCTTACCTACGAGCAGTACTTC. Its translation: CASMTTGGLTYEQYF.

This sequence joins TRBV5-8 and TRBJ2-1; 15 nucleotides agree with TRBD2. This CDR3 region has 17 residues. The germline V gene has CDR1 SGHTS and CDR2 YDEGEE. V shed 0 bases, J shed 9 bases, and the junction held 7 bases outside the gene matches. CDR3 loop: CASSLVGLAGGRIEQFF. Written as DNA, the CDR3 is TGTGCCAGCAGCTTGGTGGGACTAGCGGGGGGCCGTATTGAGCAGTTCTTC.

V gene TRBV6-5 combines with J gene TRBJ1-2, with no clear D. This CDR3 has 13 residues. The germline V gene has CDR1 MNHEY and CDR2 SVGAGI. V was shortened by 6 bases and J by 2 bases, with 10 bases between the two germline ends. Here the CDR3 DNA reads TGTGCCAGCAGCCGGACGGGAAACTATGGCTACACCTTC. Translated: CASSRTGNYGYTF.

The genes are TRBV7-8 and TRBJ2-5; D not resolved. Trimming pared 4 bases from V and 5 bases from J, leaving 17 bases between. Germline CDR1 reads SGHVS; CDR2 reads FQNEAQ. The CDR3 contains 15 residues. In DNA, the CDR3 is TGTGCCAGCAGCTCACTCCGGGTCCTAAAGGAGACCCAGTACTTC. The encoded protein is CASSSLRVLKETQYF.

This clone has only a few counts. The V and J genes are TRBV4-3 and TRBJ1-4; maybe TRBD1 (6 bases). V lost 0 bases, J lost 8 bases, and 13 bases lay in between. CDR1 is LGHNA, CDR2 YSLEER, per germline. This CDR3 contains 15 residues. CDR3 loop: CASSQDPGVREKLFF. The DNA for the CDR3 is TGCGCCAGCAGCCAAGATCCAGGGGTTCGGGAAAAACTGTTTTTT.

The CDR3 region is CASSESGRGNTEAFF. The CDR3 nucleotides are TGTGCCAGCAGTGAATCCGGGCGGGGGAACACTGAAGCTTTCTTT. The J gene is TRBJ1-1, the V gene TRBV25-1; no clear D. The CDR3 consists of 15 residues. V dropped 1 base and J dropped 1 base, with 10 bases sitting between them. The germline V gene encodes CDR1 MGHDK and CDR2 SYGVNS.

This clone was counted a single time. V is TRBV19 and J is TRBJ1-1; 8 bases align to TRBD1. V trimming: 6 bases; J trimming: 11 bases; junction bases outside the gene matches: 14. CDR3 length: 14 residues. Germline CDR1 reads LNHDA; CDR2 reads SQIVND (reference sequence). The CDR3 bases are TGTGCCAGTAGCTTAGCTTCTCTGACAGGGGTGGCTTTCTTT. Translation gives CASSLASLTGVAFF. The full variable domain, rest sourced from reference TRBV19 and TRBJ1-1, is DGGITQSPKYLFRKEGQNVTLSCEQNLNHDAMYWYRQDPGQGLRLIYYSQIVNDFQKGDIAEGYSVSREKKESFPLTVTSAQKNPTAFYLCASSLASLTGVAFFGQGTRLTVV.

The rearrangement joins TRBV11-2 to TRBJ1-5; 9 nucleotides match TRBD1. Germline lookup yields CDR1 SGHAT and CDR2 FQNNGV. The CDR3 length is 16 residues. J gave up 2 bases and V 5 bases, and 7 bases lay outside the gene matches. CDR3 DNA sequence: TGTGCCAGCAGCCTACCGACAGGGGGTCGCAATCAGCCCCAGCATTTT. Amino acids: CASSLPTGGRNQPQHF.

The chain combines TRBV5-1 with TRBJ1-3; a weak D match, TRBD1 (6 bases). Germline CDR1 SGHRS, CDR2 YFSETQ. The V end lost 0 bases, the J end lost 4 bases, and 23 bases lay between the germline ends. This CDR3 is 19 amino acids long. CDR3 sequence: CASSLGQDRLIRTGNTIYF. The CDR3 DNA sequence: TGCGCCAGCAGCTTGGGGCAGGACAGATTAATCCGAACGGGAAACACCATATATTTT.

The chain recombines TRBV9 with TRBJ1-4; 10 nucleotides line up with TRBD1. The CDR3 runs 15 residues. J lost 8 bases, V lost 4 bases, and 8 bases had no gene match. CDR1 and CDR2 (germline): SGDLS, YYNGEE. This CDR3 reads CASSTGTGVGEKLFF. Here the CDR3 DNA reads TGTGCCAGCAGCACGGGGACAGGGGTAGGCGAAAAACTGTTTTTT.

J is TRBJ1-1 and V is TRBV10-3; D is unclear. This CDR3 has 12 amino acids. The V and J ends lost 11 bases and 0 bases respectively, with 10 bases between them. CDR1 is ENHRY and CDR2 is SYGVKD in the germline V gene. CDR3 sequence: CAGSGVNTEAFF. CDR3 nucleotides: TGTGCCGGATCCGGGGTGAACACTGAAGCTTTCTTT.

The V and J genes are TRBV7-2 and TRBJ2-3; 9 bases are a match to TRBD1. Germline V CDR1 and CDR2: SGHTA, FQGNSA. Unmatched junction bases numbered 1, after V lost 3 bases and J lost 3 bases. The CDR3 sequence is 14 residues long. DNA of the CDR3: TGTGCCAGCAGCTTGGGGACAGGGACAGATACGCAGTATTTT. Its protein is CASSLGTGTDTQYF.

This clone was found once. The chain couples TRBV6-1 to TRBJ2-1; D uncertain. Trimming removed 3 bases from V and 12 bases from J, with 18 bases in between. The CDR3 sequence is 14 residues long. Per the germline V gene, CDR1 is MNHNS and CDR2 is SASEGT. The CDR3 bases are TGTGCCAGCAGTGACAACACTATCAGCCATGGGCAGTTCTTC. It is translated as CASSDNTISHGQFF.

The chain employs TRBV4-1 and TRBJ1-2, with 7 bases lining up with TRBD1. V shed 1 base and J 7 bases; nucleotides not matched to a gene: 12. Germline V gene sequence: CDR1 MGHRA, CDR2 YSYEKL. The CDR3 consists of 16 residues. CDR3 sequence: CASSQGDLGGPLGYTF. Written as DNA, the CDR3 is TGCGCCAGCAGCCAAGGAGATCTAGGGGGCCCTCTTGGCTACACCTTC.

This clone appeared a few times. The chain is built from TRBV19 and TRBJ2-7; 10 nucleotides match TRBD2. This CDR3 comprises 17 residues. The V gene end was trimmed by 5 bases and the J gene end by 5 bases; junction bases not matched to a gene: 15. CDR1 and CDR2 (germline): LNHDA, SQIVND (reference sequence). The CDR3 region is CASSVLRGSGRVNEQYF. In DNA form, the CDR3 reads TGTGCCAGTAGTGTTTTAAGAGGAAGCGGGAGGGTAAACGAGCAGTACTTC. Full variable domain (missing parts from reference TRBV19 and TRBJ2-7): DGGITQSPKYLFRKEGQNVTLSCEQNLNHDAMYWYRQDPGQGLRLIYYSQIVNDFQKGDIAEGYSVSREKKESFPLTVTSAQKNPTAFYLCASSVLRGSGRVNEQYFGPGTRLTVT.

The chain joins TRBV29-1 to TRBJ2-2, with unresolved D. From germline, CDR1 is SQVTM and CDR2 ANQGSEA. The CDR3 consists of 11 residues. V lost 3 bases and J 7 bases, leaving 6 bases between the germline ends. The CDR3 region is CSVDENGELFF. The CDR3 DNA reads as TGCAGCGTTGATGAGAACGGGGAGCTGTTTTTT.

The chain combines TRBV10-2 with TRBJ1-2; no reliable D call. This CDR3 has 15 residues. The germline V and J ends were trimmed by 6 bases and 4 bases, with 18 bases remaining between them. In germline, CDR1 is WSHSY, CDR2 SAAADI. CDR3 coding DNA: TGCGCCAGCAGCCTCAATTTTCGTCCAGGCTATGGCTACACCTTC. Translating it yields CASSLNFRPGYGYTF.

This clone was seen once. The chain employs TRBV14 and TRBJ1-2; the D gene is possibly TRBD1 (6 bases). The CDR3 runs to 14 residues. V was cut by 2 bases and J by 5 bases, with 12 bases left in between. From germline, CDR1 is SGHDN and CDR2 FVKESK. The CDR3 protein is CASSQLTGVYGYTF. CDR3 in DNA: TGTGCCAGCAGCCAATTGACAGGAGTGTATGGCTACACCTTC.

The chain is built from TRBV27 and TRBJ2-7; D remains unclear. The germline CDR1 and CDR2 sequences are MNHEY and SMNVEV (reference sequence). The CDR3 spans 14 residues. V was shortened by 2 bases and J by 2 bases, with 10 bases between the two germline ends. The CDR3 sequence is CASSLQAPTYEQYF. The CDR3 nucleotides read TGTGCCAGCAGTTTACAGGCCCCAACCTACGAGCAGTACTTC.

This clone has just one count. V and J are TRBV27 and TRBJ2-7, with 9 bases lining up with TRBD1. From germline, CDR1 is MNHEY and CDR2 SMNVEV (reference sequence). After removal of 3 bases from V and 8 bases from J, the junction contained 5 bases not matched to a gene. This CDR3 has 13 residues. This CDR3 is CASSFGTGPKQYF. The CDR3 DNA reads TGTGCCAGCAGTTTCGGGACAGGGCCAAAGCAGTACTTC.

This clone showed up just once. The chain joins TRBV4-2 to TRBJ2-1; 10 bases align to TRBD2. V gave up 6 bases and J gave up 9 bases; unmatched junction bases: 11. The CDR3 totals 15 residues. Germline V gene data show CDR1 as LGHNA and CDR2 as YNFKEQ. DNA of the CDR3: TGTGCCAGCAGTCTCGGACTAGCGGAAAACAGTGAGCAGTTCTTC. It codes for CASSLGLAENSEQFF.

V is TRBV6-1 and J is TRBJ2-7, with D possibly matching TRBD2 (6 bases). Germline-derived CDR1 and CDR2 are MNHNS and SASEGT. The CDR3 totals 15 residues. Trimming took 4 bases from V and 2 from J, leaving 15 bases between them. This CDR3 is CASSAPGARAYEQYF. The CDR3, as DNA: TGTGCCAGCAGTGCCCCGGGAGCCAGGGCCTACGAGCAGTACTTC.

V gene TRBV6-5 combines with J gene TRBJ2-5; no reliable D call. With the DNA end fitting TRBJ2-7 better, the J assignment may be wrong. Germline CDR1 reads MNHEY; CDR2 reads SVGAGI. The CDR3 consists of 13 residues. CDR3 sequence reads: CASSYGRNYEQYF. The CDR3 DNA follows: TGTGCCAGCAGTTATGGCAGAAACTACGAGCAGTACTTC.

This clone was observed a few times. This sequence joins TRBV7-2 and TRBJ1-2, with unresolved D. This CDR3 has 13 residues. V gave up 3 bases and J gave up 6 bases, with 11 bases separating them. Germline CDR1 SGHTA, CDR2 FQGNSA. As DNA, the CDR3 is TGTGCCAGCAGCTTTCCCCCGGGGAATGGCTACACCTTC. Translating gives CASSFPPGNGYTF.